This TCR beta chain was recovered during a study of CD8 T cells in Susac syndrome. An amount of RNA that ranged from roughly 0.5 to 1 ug was reverse transcribed with random hexamers. One entry per CDR3 protein results from TCRdb running MiXCR on the immunoSEQ multiplex PCR reads. Of approximately 150,000 distinct CDR3 sequences listed, around 94% are singletons. The material sequenced was CD4+ T cells from PBMCs. The clonotype originates from a human donor with multiple sclerosis.

The CDR3 is CASSRQGVGYTF. CDR3 nucleotides: TGTGCCAGCAGTCGTCAGGGGGTAGGCTACACCTTC. The rearrangement links TRBV12-3 or TRBV12-4 to TRBJ1-2; 7 nucleotides agree with TRBD1. The V gene end was trimmed by 5 bases and the J gene end by 8 bases; junction bases not matched to a gene: 5. The CDR3 extends over 12 amino acids.